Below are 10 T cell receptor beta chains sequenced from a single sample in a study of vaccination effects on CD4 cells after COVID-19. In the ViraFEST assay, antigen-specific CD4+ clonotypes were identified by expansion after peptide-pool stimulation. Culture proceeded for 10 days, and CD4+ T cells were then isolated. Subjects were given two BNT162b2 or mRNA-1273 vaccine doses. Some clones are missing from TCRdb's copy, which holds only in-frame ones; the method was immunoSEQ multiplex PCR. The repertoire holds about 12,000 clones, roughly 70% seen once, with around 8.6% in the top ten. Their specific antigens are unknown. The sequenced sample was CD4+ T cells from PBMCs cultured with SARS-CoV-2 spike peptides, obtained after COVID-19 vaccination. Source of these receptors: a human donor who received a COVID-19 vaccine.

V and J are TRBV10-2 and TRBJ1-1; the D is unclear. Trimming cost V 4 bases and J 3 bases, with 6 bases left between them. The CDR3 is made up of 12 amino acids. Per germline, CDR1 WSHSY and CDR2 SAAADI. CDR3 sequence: CASSVMDTEAFF. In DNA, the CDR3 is TGCGCCAGCAGTGTCATGGACACTGAAGCTTTCTTT.

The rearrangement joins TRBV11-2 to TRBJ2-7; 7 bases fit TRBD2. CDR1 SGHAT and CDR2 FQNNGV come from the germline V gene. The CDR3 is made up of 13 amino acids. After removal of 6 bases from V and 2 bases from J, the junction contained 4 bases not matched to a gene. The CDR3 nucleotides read TGTGCCAGCAGTCATGGGGGGGCCTACGAGCAGTACTTC. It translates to CASSHGGAYEQYF.

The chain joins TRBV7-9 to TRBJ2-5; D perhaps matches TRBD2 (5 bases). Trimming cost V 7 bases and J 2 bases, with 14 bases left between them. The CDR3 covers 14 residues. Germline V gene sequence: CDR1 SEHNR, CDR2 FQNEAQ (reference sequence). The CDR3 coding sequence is TGTGCCAGCACCGGTCCGGGGTGGCAAGAGACCCAGTACTTC. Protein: CASTGPGWQETQYF.

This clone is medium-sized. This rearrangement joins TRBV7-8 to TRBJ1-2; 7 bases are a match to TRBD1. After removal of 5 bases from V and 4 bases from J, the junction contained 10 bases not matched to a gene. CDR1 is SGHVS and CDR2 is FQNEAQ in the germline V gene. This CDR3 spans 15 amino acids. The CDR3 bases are TGTGCCAGCAGCGCCAGACAGGGAGCCCCCTATGGCTACACCTTC. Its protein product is CASSARQGAPYGYTF.

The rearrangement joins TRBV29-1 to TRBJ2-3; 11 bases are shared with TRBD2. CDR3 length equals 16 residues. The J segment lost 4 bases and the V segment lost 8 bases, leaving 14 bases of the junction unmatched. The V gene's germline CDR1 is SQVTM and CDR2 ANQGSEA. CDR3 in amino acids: CSPGGTSGSRADTQYF. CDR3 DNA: TGCAGCCCCGGGGGTACTAGCGGGAGTAGGGCAGATACGCAGTATTTT.

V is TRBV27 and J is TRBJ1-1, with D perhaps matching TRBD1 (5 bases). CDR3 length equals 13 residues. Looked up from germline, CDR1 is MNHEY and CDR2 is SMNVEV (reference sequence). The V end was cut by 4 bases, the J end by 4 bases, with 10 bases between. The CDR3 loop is CASSSPGSTEAFF. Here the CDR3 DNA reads TGTGCCAGCAGTTCCCCAGGGAGCACTGAAGCTTTCTTT.

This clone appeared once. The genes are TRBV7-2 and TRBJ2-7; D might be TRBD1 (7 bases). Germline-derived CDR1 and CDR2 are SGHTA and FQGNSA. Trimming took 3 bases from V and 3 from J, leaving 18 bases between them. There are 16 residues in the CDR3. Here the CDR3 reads CASSLTPRGADYEQYF. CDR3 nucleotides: TGTGCCAGCAGCTTGACCCCCAGGGGGGCAGACTACGAGCAGTACTTC.

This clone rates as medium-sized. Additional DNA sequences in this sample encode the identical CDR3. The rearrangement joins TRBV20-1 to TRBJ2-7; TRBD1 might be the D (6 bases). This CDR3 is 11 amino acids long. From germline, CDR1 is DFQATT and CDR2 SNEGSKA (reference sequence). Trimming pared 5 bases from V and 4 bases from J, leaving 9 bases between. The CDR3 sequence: CSAPRGYEQYF. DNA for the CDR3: TGCAGTGCTCCCAGGGGATACGAGCAGTACTTC.

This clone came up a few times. The DNA of the CDR3 is TGTGCCATCAGTGAGGAGGAGGACACTGAAGCTTTCTTT. It encodes CAISEEEDTEAFF. This rearrangement joins TRBV10-3 to TRBJ1-1; D unresolved. CDR1 and CDR2 from the germline V gene are ENHRY and SYGVKD. With 2 bases removed from V and 3 bases from J, the gap between germline ends came to 7 bases. CDR3 size: 13 residues.

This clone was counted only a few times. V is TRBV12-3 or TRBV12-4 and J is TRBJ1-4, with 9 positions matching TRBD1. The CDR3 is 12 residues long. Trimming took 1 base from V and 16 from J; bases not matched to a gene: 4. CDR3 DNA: TGTGCCAGCAGTTTAGGACAGGGGGTACAGTTTTTT. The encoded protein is CASSLGQGVQFF.